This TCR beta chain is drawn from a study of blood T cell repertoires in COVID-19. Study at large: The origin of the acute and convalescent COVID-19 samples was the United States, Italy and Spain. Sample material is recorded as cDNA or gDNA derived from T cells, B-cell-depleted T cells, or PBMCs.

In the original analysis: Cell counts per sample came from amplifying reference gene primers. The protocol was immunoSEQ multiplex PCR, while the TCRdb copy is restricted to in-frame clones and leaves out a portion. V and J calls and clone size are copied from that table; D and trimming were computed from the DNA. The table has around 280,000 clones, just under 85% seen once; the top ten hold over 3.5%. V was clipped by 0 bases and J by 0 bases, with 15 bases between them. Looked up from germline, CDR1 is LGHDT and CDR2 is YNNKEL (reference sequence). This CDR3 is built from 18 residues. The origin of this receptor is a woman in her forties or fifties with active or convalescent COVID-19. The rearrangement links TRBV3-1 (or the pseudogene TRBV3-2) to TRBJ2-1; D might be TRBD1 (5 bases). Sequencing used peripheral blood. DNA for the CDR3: TGTGCCAGCAGCCAAGATAAGGCAGGGTGGAGCTCCTACAATGAGCAGTTCTTC. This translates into CASSQDKAGWSSYNEQFF.